This TCR beta chain was observed in a study of immune evolution from preneoplasia to lung adenocarcinoma. Findings of the study overall: Normal lung had highest clonality; later lesions appeared denser, more diverse. From normal lung to invasive adenocarcinoma, top clone frequencies appeared to decrease.

Between the mid-2010s and the late 2010s, patients underwent resection in Japan or China. Two lung cancer pathologists independently confirmed each histologic diagnosis. This clone has a single count. Its antigen is currently unknown. Data came from immunoSEQ multiplex PCR; TCRdb stores just in-frame clones and leaves some out. The sample has some 6,200 clones; 75% to 85% are singletons. This CDR3 is 13 amino acids long. Germline CDR1 reads MNHEY; CDR2 reads SVGAGI. The V end lost 7 bases, the J end lost 4 bases, and 13 bases lay between the germline ends. The rearrangement uses TRBV6-5 and TRBJ1-2; D is unclear. The TCR sequence derives from a person aged 60 to 85 with lung adenocarcinoma. The sequenced sample was FFPE adjacent normal lung tissue. The CDR3 bases are TGTGCCAGCATAGGCAGATACGGCTATGGCTACACCTTC. Amino acid sequence: CASIGRYGYGYTF.